Listed here are 10 T cell receptor beta chains from one sample, sequenced in a study of blood T cell repertoires in COVID-19. Sequencing used immunoSEQ multiplex PCR; TCRdb keeps in-frame clones, though not all of them. The sample lists around 150,000 clones, around 84% occurring once. The sample consisted of peripheral blood. The receptors were sampled from a woman of 80 years or more with acute or convalescent COVID-19.

This CDR3 reads CASRSGTGLYEQYF. Here the CDR3 DNA reads TGTGCAAGTCGATCCGGGACAGGGCTCTACGAGCAGTACTTC. This chain connects TRBV12-2 to TRBJ2-7; the table's D call of TRBD1 was not tested on the DNA. TRBV12-2 is annotated as a pseudogene. The CDR3 covers 14 residues.

The CDR3 sequence is CASSLLLGQGAGEQYF. The DNA of the CDR3 is TGTGCCAGCAGCCTACTCCTCGGACAGGGGGCAGGCGAGCAGTACTTC. J is TRBJ2-7 and V is TRBV11-2; 11 nucleotides align to TRBD1. The V gene's germline CDR1 is SGHAT and CDR2 FQNNGV. This CDR3 is built from 16 residues. V was clipped by 5 bases and J by 6 bases; unmatched bases: 12.

V is TRBV7-2 and J is TRBJ1-4; D perhaps matches TRBD1 (5 bases). This CDR3 is 17 amino acids long. V lost 1 base and J lost 8, with 20 bases in between. Germline lookup yields CDR1 SGHTA and CDR2 FQGNSA. The CDR3, as DNA: TGTGCCAGCAGCTTAGGAAGGTTTGCGGGGGATTGGGAAAAACTGTTTTTT. Residues: CASSLGRFAGDWEKLFF.

V gene TRBV21-1 combines with J gene TRBJ2-7; the DNA was not used to check the table's D call, TRBD2. TRBV21-1 is a known pseudogene. This CDR3 region has 17 residues. CDR3 sequence: CASSKGKGTHTRYEQYF. The CDR3 DNA is TGTGCCAGCAGCAAAGGAAAAGGGACTCACACGCGCTACGAGCAGTACTTC.

This sequence joins TRBV4-1 and TRBJ1-6; 10 nucleotides line up with TRBD1. This CDR3 contains 17 residues. Germline trimming cut 0 bases from V and 9 bases from J; bases unmatched to any gene: 8. Germline assignment: CDR1 MGHRA and CDR2 YSYEKL. CDR3 in amino acids: CASSQERGQGIRSPLHF. DNA of the CDR3: TGCGCCAGCAGCCAAGAACGGGGACAGGGGATACGTTCACCCCTCCACTTT.

This clone was seen at least ten times. The chain employs TRBV4-3 and TRBJ2-7; the D is unclear. The germline V gene has CDR1 LGHNA and CDR2 YSLEER. V was clipped by 2 bases and J by 0 bases, with 8 bases between them. The CDR3 extends over 14 amino acids. In nucleotides, the CDR3 is TGCGCCAGCAGCCAATATTCAGGCTCCTACGAGCAGTACTTC. Its protein product is CASSQYSGSYEQYF.

The chain combines TRBV7-9 with TRBJ1-4; perhaps TRBD1 as D (6 bases). Per the germline V gene, CDR1 is SEHNR and CDR2 is FQNEAQ (reference sequence). This CDR3 has 14 residues. V was trimmed by 5 bases and J by 5 bases, leaving 12 bases between them. The CDR3 DNA reads as TGTGCCAGCAGCCTCCAGGGGAAAAATGAAAAACTGTTTTTT. This encodes CASSLQGKNEKLFF.

This chain links TRBV5-4 with TRBJ2-1; 7 nucleotides line up with TRBD1. The length of the CDR3 is 16 residues. The germline V gene encodes CDR1 SGHNT and CDR2 YYREEE (reference sequence). Trimming removed 5 bases from V and 0 bases from J; junction bases left unmatched: 8. CDR3 sequence (DNA): TGTGCCAGCAGAGACAGGGCCGAGAGCTCCTACAATGAGCAGTTCTTC. Amino acids: CASRDRAESSYNEQFF.

The chain is built from TRBV5-1 and TRBJ2-1, with no clear D. From germline, CDR1 is SGHRS and CDR2 YFSETQ. This CDR3 region has 16 residues. Trimming took 0 bases from V and 6 from J, leaving 16 bases between them. The DNA for the CDR3 is TGCGCCAGCAGCTTGGAGCCGACTTCTTTTCGCAATGAGCAGTTCTTC. Translated, it gives CASSLEPTSFRNEQFF.

The CDR3 nucleotides are TGTGCCAGCACTCGACAGGGGAACTACGAGCAGTACTTC. Residues: CASTRQGNYEQYF. The genes are TRBV6-5 and TRBJ2-7, with 8 positions matching TRBD1. V was pared by 7 bases and J by 3 bases, with 5 bases of the junction left unmatched. Germline V CDR1 and CDR2: MNHEY, SVGAGI. This CDR3 contains 13 residues.